The 26 T cell receptor beta chains listed next were all sequenced from one sample in a study of graft-versus-host responses after intestinal transplantation. These receptors have no known antigen. Generated by immunoSEQ multiplex PCR, the TCRdb table keeps only in-frame clones and is missing some. The sample lists around 69,000 clones; about 90% were seen once. The sample here was unstimulated CD8+ T cells sorted from spleen or lymph node cells, taken before transplant. The receptors stem from a human donor who was the organ donor for an intestinal transplant.

V usage is TRBV7-9 and J usage is TRBJ2-1; 8 positions agree with TRBD1. V trimming: 6 bases; J trimming: 7 bases; junction bases outside the gene matches: 14. In germline, CDR1 is SEHNR, CDR2 FQNEAQ (reference sequence). The CDR3 totals 16 residues. This CDR3 reads CASSFSEPGGWNEQFF. The CDR3 coding sequence is TGTGCCAGCAGTTTTTCTGAGCCAGGGGGCTGGAATGAGCAGTTCTTC.

The chain links TRBV4-1 to TRBJ2-5; possible D gene TRBD1, 6 bases. The CDR3 covers 14 residues. Trimming cost V 3 bases and J 5 bases, with 13 bases left between them. Germline CDR1 reads MGHRA; CDR2 reads YSYEKL. The CDR3 is CASSHLTGEETQYF. The CDR3 DNA reads as TGCGCCAGCAGCCACCTGACAGGAGAGGAGACCCAGTACTTC.

The J gene is TRBJ2-5, the V gene TRBV4-3; a weak D match, TRBD1 (5 bases). CDR1 is LGHNA, CDR2 YSLEER, per germline. CDR3 length equals 17 residues. Trimming stripped 0 bases from V and 1 base from J, with 15 bases between. The CDR3: CASSQDLGVGRQETQYF. The CDR3 DNA is TGCGCCAGCAGCCAAGATCTAGGGGTGGGGCGCCAAGAGACCCAGTACTTC.

This clone was seen just once. The chain couples TRBV7-6 to TRBJ1-6, with 7 positions matching TRBD1. The CDR3 loop spans 13 amino acids. CDR1 and CDR2 from the germline V gene are SGHVS and FNYEAQ. With 6 bases clipped from V and 9 bases from J, the junction kept 5 bases outside the gene matches. CDR3: CASRDRFGSPLHF. The CDR3 DNA reads TGTGCCAGCAGGGACAGGTTTGGTTCACCCCTCCACTTT.

This sequence joins TRBV27 and TRBJ2-2, with 10 nucleotides matching TRBD2. The V and J ends lost 11 bases and 8 bases, in that order; junction bases with no gene match: 14. The CDR3 runs to 15 residues. The germline V gene encodes CDR1 MNHEY and CDR2 SMNVEV (reference sequence). CDR3 bases: TGTGCCTCCGGGGGGGGACTAGCGAAGAAGGGGGAGCTGTTTTTT. Translated: CASGGGLAKKGELFF.

V and J are TRBV6-4 and TRBJ2-2; a weak D match, TRBD2 (6 bases). CDR3 length: 16 amino acids. The V gene's germline CDR1 is MRHNA and CDR2 SNTAGT. V dropped 0 bases and J dropped 1 base, with 9 bases sitting between them. The CDR3 region has the DNA TGTGCCAGCAGTGACTCGATAGCGGAGAACACCGGGGAGCTGTTTTTT. Protein product: CASSDSIAENTGELFF.

The chain links TRBV6-1 to TRBJ2-5; the D is unclear. Looked up from germline, CDR1 is MNHNS and CDR2 is SASEGT. V was shortened by 2 bases and J by 6 bases, with 13 bases between the two germline ends. CDR3 length equals 14 residues. CDR3 coding DNA: TGTGCCAGCAGTGAATTCGGCAGGCAAAAGACCCAGTACTTC. Its protein is CASSEFGRQKTQYF.

The chain is built from TRBV4-1 and TRBJ1-1, with D tentatively TRBD1 (5 bases). The CDR3 extends over 16 amino acids. CDR1 is MGHRA and CDR2 is YSYEKL in the germline V gene. V was clipped by 3 bases and J by 1 base, with 15 bases between them. The CDR3 bases are TGCGCCAGCAGCCATCTCTACCAGGGTACGAACACTGAAGCTTTCTTT. It specifies CASSHLYQGTNTEAFF.

The rearrangement joins TRBV5-4 to TRBJ1-2; D call uncertain. Germline V gives CDR1 SGHNT, CDR2 YYREEE (reference sequence). The CDR3 is 15 residues long. Deletions cut 0 bases from V and 4 bases from J, with 13 bases between. The DNA of the CDR3 is TGTGCCAGCAGCTTGGCGGGGAGGTACCTCTATGGCTACACCTTC. Protein sequence: CASSLAGRYLYGYTF. The full variable domain, its missing parts supplied by reference TRBV5-4 and TRBJ1-2, is ETGVTQSPTHLIKTRGQQVTLRCSSQSGHNTVSWYQQALGQGPQFIFQYYREEENGRGNFPPRFSGLQFPNYSSELNVNALELDDSALYLCASSLAGRYLYGYTFGSGTRLTVV.

This sequence joins TRBV6-5 and TRBJ1-5; D is uncertain. Trimming stripped 6 bases from V and 0 bases from J, with 6 bases between. From germline, CDR1 is MNHEY and CDR2 SVGAGI. The CDR3 has 13 amino acids. The CDR3, as DNA: TGTGCCAGCAGCTTCAGTAGCAATCAGCCCCAGCATTTT. It specifies CASSFSSNQPQHF.

In its sample, this clone was seen once. The junction does not match germline at one end; this may be a read error. The chain couples TRBV28 to TRBJ1-2; D unclear. The CDR3 contains 13 residues. CDR1 and CDR2 (germline): MDHEN, SYDVKM. The CDR3 is CASSFYSQPLCYF. DNA for the CDR3: TGTGCCAGCAGCTTTTACTCCCAACCCCTTTGCTACTTC.

This chain links TRBV5-1 with TRBJ2-1; D perhaps matches TRBD1 (5 bases). Trimming took off 5 bases at V and 7 bases at J, with 22 bases between the two ends. The length of the CDR3 is 16 residues. Germline V gives CDR1 SGHRS, CDR2 YFSETQ. The CDR3 DNA is TGCGCCAGCAGTCTTAGGATGGACACTCGAGCGAATGAGCAGTTCTTC. Protein: CASSLRMDTRANEQFF.

The chain links TRBV6-1 to TRBJ2-2; 12 positions agree with TRBD1. The CDR3 consists of 16 residues. V shed 1 base, J shed 6 bases, and the junction held 3 bases outside the gene matches. CDR1 MNHNS and CDR2 SASEGT come from the germline V gene. The CDR3 protein is CASSEGGTGGPGELFF. The CDR3 DNA is TGTGCCAGCAGTGAAGGCGGGACAGGGGGCCCCGGGGAGCTGTTTTTT.

The CDR3 sequence is CASSSGGYTDTQYF. The CDR3 coding sequence is TGTGCCAGCAGTTCAGGGGGTTACACAGATACGCAGTATTTT. The genes are TRBV27 and TRBJ2-3; 7 bases align to TRBD1. In germline, CDR1 is MNHEY, CDR2 SMNVEV (reference sequence). CDR3 length: 14 amino acids. J lost 2 bases, V lost 4 bases, and 3 bases had no gene match.

This clone has more than one count but fewer than ten. The J gene is TRBJ1-3, the V gene TRBV10-3, with 9 bases identical to TRBD1. Trimming removed 10 bases from V and 3 bases from J; junction bases left unmatched: 7. Germline values: CDR1 ENHRY, CDR2 SYGVKD. CDR3 length equals 14 residues. As DNA, the CDR3 is TGTGCCACTGACAGGGGGGAGTATGGAAACACCATATATTTT. It encodes CATDRGEYGNTIYF.

This sequence joins TRBV4-1 and TRBJ1-1; D is perhaps TRBD1 (5 bases). The CDR3 runs 16 residues. Trimming left V 2 bases short and J 0 bases short, with 13 bases between. Looked up from germline, CDR1 is MGHRA and CDR2 is YSYEKL. CDR3: CASSQYPDSLNTEAFF. The CDR3 DNA is TGCGCCAGCAGCCAATACCCCGACAGCCTGAACACTGAAGCTTTCTTT.

The genes are TRBV28 and TRBJ1-2, with 9 bases aligning to TRBD1. The CDR3 runs to 15 residues. CDR1 is MDHEN and CDR2 is SYDVKM in the germline V gene. V trimming: 2 bases; J trimming: 6 bases; junction bases outside the gene matches: 7. DNA of the CDR3: TGTGCCAGCAGTTTACCTGACAGGGGGAGGGATGGCTACACCTTC. Its translation is CASSLPDRGRDGYTF.

For this clone: At one boundary the junction diverges from the germline segment, which might be a read error. The V gene is TRBV15, the J gene TRBJ1-3; maybe TRBD1 (5 bases). The CDR3 consists of 15 residues. Germline CDR1 LNHNV, CDR2 YYDKDF (reference sequence). CDR3 amino acids: CATSRDRGQGNGEYF. In nucleotides, the CDR3 is TGTGCCACCAGCAGAGATCGCGGCCAGGGTAACGGCGAGTACTTT. Combining the CDR3 with reference TRBV15 and TRBJ1-3 gives the whole variable domain DAMVIQNPRYQVTQFGKPVTLSCSQTLNHNVMYWYQQKSSQAPKLLFHYYDKDFNNEADTPDNFQSRRPNTSFCFLDIRSPGLGDTAMYLCATSRDRGQGNGEYFGEGSWLTVV.

The chain has TRBV7-9 and TRBJ1-5, with D possibly TRBD1 on 5 matching bases. Germline V gene lookup returns CDR1 SEHNR and CDR2 FQNEAQ (reference sequence). V lost 5 bases, J lost 3 bases, and 11 bases lay in between. The length of the CDR3 is 14 residues. The CDR3 loop is CASSRGGNNQPQHF. As DNA, the CDR3 is TGTGCCAGCAGCCGGGGGGGGAACAATCAGCCCCAGCATTTT.

The chain employs TRBV4-3 and TRBJ1-4, with D possibly matching TRBD1 (6 bases). This CDR3 has 12 amino acids. Germline-derived CDR1 and CDR2 are LGHNA and YSLEER. Trimming pared 0 bases from V and 11 bases from J, leaving 7 bases between. The CDR3 sequence is CASSQEDSKLFF. CDR3 DNA sequence: TGCGCCAGCAGCCAAGAGGACAGTAAACTGTTTTTT.

This clone was detected once. The chain uses TRBV5-1 and TRBJ2-2; 9 nucleotides match TRBD1. This CDR3 region has 16 residues. Trimming at V came to 2 bases and at J to 4 bases, leaving 6 bases not matched to a gene. From germline, CDR1 is SGHRS and CDR2 YFSETQ. CDR3 nucleotides: TGCGCCAGCAGCTTTAGGACAGGGGACGCCACCGGGGAGCTGTTTTTT. Its translation is CASSFRTGDATGELFF. The full variable domain, in which reference TRBV5-1 and TRBJ2-2 provide the parts outside the CDR3, is KAGVTQTPRYLIKTRGQQVTLSCSPISGHRSVSWYQQTPGQGLQFLFEYFSETQRNKGNFPGRFSGRQFSNSRSEMNVSTLELGDSALYLCASSFRTGDATGELFFGEGSRLTVL.

The CDR3 region is CASSEWLAGMIGETQYF. CDR3 DNA sequence: TGTGCCAGCAGTGAATGGCTAGCGGGGATGATAGGGGAGACCCAGTACTTC. The chain has TRBV6-1 and TRBJ2-5, with 9 bases lining up with TRBD2. The CDR3 is made up of 17 amino acids. Germline V gene data show CDR1 as MNHNS and CDR2 as SASEGT. The V gene end was trimmed by 2 bases and the J gene end by 5 bases; junction bases not matched to a gene: 12.

The rearrangement links TRBV9 to TRBJ2-1; D gene uncertain. V lost 0 bases to trimming and J lost 10 bases, with 17 bases between them. Germline CDR1 SGDLS, CDR2 YYNGEE. The CDR3 runs 15 residues. CDR3 residues: CASSVGLGLTWEQFF. CDR3 in DNA: TGTGCCAGCAGCGTAGGATTAGGTTTGACATGGGAGCAGTTCTTC.

The chain employs TRBV7-9 and TRBJ1-1; D uncertain. This CDR3 contains 12 residues. Germline V gives CDR1 SEHNR, CDR2 FQNEAQ (reference sequence). Between the trimmed V and J ends, which lost 5 bases and 6 bases, there was a span of 10 bases. CDR3 residues: CASSPSGAEAFF. The CDR3 DNA reads TGTGCCAGCAGCCCCAGCGGGGCTGAAGCTTTCTTT.

A single count supports this clone. This chain uses TRBV21-1 with TRBJ2-1; the table assigns TRBD2, which was not confirmed against the DNA. TRBV21-1 is a pseudogene locus. This CDR3 has 15 amino acids. In DNA, the CDR3 is TGTGCCAGCCCCCCCGGGGAGGGGAATTACAATGAGCAGTTCTTC. Translation: CASPPGEGNYNEQFF.

The V call is TRBV4-1, the J call TRBJ2-5, with D perhaps TRBD1 (7 bases). Germline CDR1 and CDR2: MGHRA and YSYEKL. Trimming stripped 0 bases from V and 2 bases from J, with 16 bases between. The CDR3 has 17 amino acids. The CDR3, as DNA: TGCGCCAGCAGCCAAGAAGGACTACGGGACAGACAAGAGACCCAGTACTTC. Protein: CASSQEGLRDRQETQYF.